This T cell receptor (beta chain) derives from a study of Ad26.COV2.S vaccination and SARS-CoV-2 variants. In the study overall: In the study, Ad26.COV2.S was injected intramuscularly once, or twice 56 days apart.

Study-level points and caveats: Reports say spike-specific CD8+ and CD4+ T cell responses covered substantial breadth after vaccination.

Turning to this clone: Antigen: not known.

Treatment noted: some 19 received Ad26.COV2.S at low or high dose, single or two shots; about 5 received placebo; per-sample allocation not given. Specimens were obtained on day 63 following the first vaccine or placebo injection. Donation came from an adult in Boston who was aged 18-55 years. As its vector, the vaccine had Ad26, which expressed Wuhan-strain SARS-CoV-2 spike. Data came from immunoSEQ multiplex PCR; TCRdb stores just in-frame clones and leaves some out. Here the sample spans fewer than 500,000 clones, roughly 87% being singletons. The specimen was peripheral blood, collected in a trial of Ad26.COV2.S vaccine versus placebo. The sequence came from a person between 18 and 60 years old who received the Ad26.COV2.S COVID-19 vaccine or a placebo.

This CDR3 reads CASSRTGVSTDTQYF. Written as DNA, the CDR3 is TGTGCCAGCAGCAGGACAGGGGTGAGCACAGATACGCAGTATTTT. The chain combines TRBV7-2 with TRBJ2-3; 9 bases fit TRBD1. Germline V gene sequence: CDR1 SGHTA, CDR2 FQGNSA. The CDR3 is made up of 15 amino acids. After removal of 5 bases from V and 0 bases from J, the junction contained 3 bases not matched to a gene.